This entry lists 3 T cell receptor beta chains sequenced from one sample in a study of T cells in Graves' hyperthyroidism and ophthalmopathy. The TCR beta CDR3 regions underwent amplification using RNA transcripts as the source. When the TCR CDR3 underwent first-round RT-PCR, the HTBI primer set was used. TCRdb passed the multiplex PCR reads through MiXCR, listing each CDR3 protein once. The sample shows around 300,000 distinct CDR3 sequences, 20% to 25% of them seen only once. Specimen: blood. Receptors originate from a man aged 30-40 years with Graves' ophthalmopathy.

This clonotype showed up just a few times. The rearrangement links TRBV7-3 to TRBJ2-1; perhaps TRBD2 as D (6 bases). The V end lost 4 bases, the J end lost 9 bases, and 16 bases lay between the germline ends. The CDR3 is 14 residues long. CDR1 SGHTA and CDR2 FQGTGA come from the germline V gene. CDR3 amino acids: CASSSQAGTGEQFF. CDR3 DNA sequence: TGTGCCAGCAGCTCCCAGGCGGGAACCGGTGAGCAGTTCTTC.

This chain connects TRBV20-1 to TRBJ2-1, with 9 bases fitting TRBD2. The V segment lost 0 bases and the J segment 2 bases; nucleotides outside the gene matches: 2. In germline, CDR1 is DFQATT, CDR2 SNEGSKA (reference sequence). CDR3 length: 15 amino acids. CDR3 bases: TGCAGTGCTAGAGACGCTAGCGGGACCTACAATGAGCAGTTCTTC. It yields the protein CSARDASGTYNEQFF.

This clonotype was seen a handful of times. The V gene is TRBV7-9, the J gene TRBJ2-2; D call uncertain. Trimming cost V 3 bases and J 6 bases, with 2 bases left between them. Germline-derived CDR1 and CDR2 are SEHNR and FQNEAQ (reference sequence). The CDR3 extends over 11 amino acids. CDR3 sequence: CASSFAGELFF. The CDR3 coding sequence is TGTGCCAGCAGCTTTGCCGGGGAGCTGTTTTTT.